A selection of T cell receptor beta chains follows, all from one sample in a study of blood T cells in healthy people across ages. TCRdb used MiXCR to reprocess the 5' RACE reads, holding one entry per CDR3 protein. The repertoire holds roughly 800,000 distinct CDR3 sequences, with approximately 25% as singletons. These data also formed part of another study, on T cells of mothers and their children.

The sequenced material came from blood. These receptors were obtained from a boy under 18 in good health. Each CDR3 is given with its conserved first and last residue. Fields, in order: V gene, CDR3 protein.

TRBV20-1	CSAKDRRETQYF
TRBV20-1	CSATITDTQYF
TRBV2	CASSATARLYF
TRBV28	CASSPPFPAGRQETQYF
TRBV28	CAGRRQASSYEQYF
TRBV29-1	CSVVEGSGELFF
TRBV4-3	CASSQDSDFSYEQYF
TRBV5-1	CASSLEREKTGELFF
TRBV28	CASNENYFVSNQPQHF
TRBV4-3	CASSQDAPGHSYEQYF
TRBV7-3	CASSLLGGGGADTQYF
TRBV7-6	CASSPTDGNNYGYTF
TRBV11-3	CASSLVPWRPRNEQYF
TRBV9	CASSVRGDLERSGANVLTF
TRBV7-2	CASSLDLGVSEKLFF
TRBV6-6	CASSSGGLTEAFF
TRBV3-1	CASSQGTSGRAPYEQYF